This TCR beta chain was profiled in a study of T cell changes during pregnancy in multiple sclerosis. This table comes from immunoSEQ multiplex PCR, and its TCRdb copy is limited to in-frame clones, with some not included. Among 70,000 to 95,000 clones listed, just over 90% were seen once. The V end lost 4 bases, the J end lost 5 bases, and 17 bases lay between the germline ends. Germline values: CDR1 SGHAT, CDR2 FQDESV (reference sequence). The length of the CDR3 is 15 residues. Source: peripheral blood, taken in the second trimester of pregnancy. The clonotype comes from a female donor in good health, enrolled as a control in a pregnancy study. The genes are TRBV11-1 and TRBJ1-2, with D possibly TRBD1 on 6 matching bases. The CDR3 sequence: CASSSVGQNVYGYTF. In DNA form, the CDR3 reads TGTGCCAGCAGCTCGGTCGGACAGAACGTATATGGCTACACCTTC.